Sequencing of this T cell receptor (beta chain) was carried out in a study of T-cell reconstitution after alpha-beta-depleted transplantation in children. Comment on this clonotype: Its matching antigen is unknown.

Unique molecular identifiers featured in how the TCRbeta library was prepared. A single record per CDR3 protein comes from TCRdb applying MiXCR to the PCR reads. The data contain fewer than 1 million distinct CDR3 sequences, 15% to 20% of them seen just once; the ten biggest clones take up under 6%. Findings of the study overall: Reports say that about two months after transplant, the alpha-beta T cells came out of several hundred graft clones that had expanded. From surviving recipient T cells and thymic progenitors came the high day-60 TCRbeta diversity observed in some patients. When one year had passed after transplant, most T-cell counts and diversity came from newly produced T cells.

The TCR was taken from a male patient aged 10 to 17 who had a stem cell transplant for acute lymphoblastic leukemia, so the T cells may come from the graft donor. Source: PBMCs, mostly from graft donor cells, taken 360 days after TCRalphabeta/CD19-depleted stem cell transplant.

CDR3 nucleotides: TGTGCCAGCGAGTCACGCCCGGGACTAGCGGGAGAGAGTCAAGAGACCCAGTACTTC. It specifies CASESRPGLAGESQETQYF. The chain couples TRBV2 to TRBJ2-5; 14 bases line up with TRBD2. CDR3 length: 19 residues. Germline-derived CDR1 and CDR2 are SNHLY and FYNNEI. The ends lost 8 bases at V and 2 bases at J; junction bases unmatched: 16. Based on the CDR3 plus reference TRBV2 and TRBJ2-5, the full variable domain is EPEVTQTPSHQVTQMGQEVILRCVPISNHLYFYWYRQILGQKVEFLVSFYNNEISEKSEIFDDQFSVERPDGSNFTLKIRSTKLEDSAMYFCASESRPGLAGESQETQYFGPGTRLLVL.